The 3 T cell receptor beta chains in this list originate from one sample, sequenced in a study of T-cell memory formation after mild COVID-19. TCRdb reprocessed the 5' RACE reads with MiXCR, giving one entry per CDR3 protein. The sample comprises about 320,000 distinct CDR3 sequences, roughly an eighth of which are singletons, and 21% rests with the top ten. Sequencing was carried out using PBMCs or a T cell subset sorted from them (not recorded which). Receptor source: a man younger than 35 who had mild COVID-19 (a few samples of this study predate the infection). Cell type and time point are not known.

The rearrangement joins TRBV5-1 to TRBJ2-3; possibly TRBD1 or TRBD2 for D (5 bases each). Trimming left V 4 bases short and J 3 bases short, with 15 bases between. This CDR3 region has 15 residues. The germline V gene encodes CDR1 SGHRS and CDR2 YFSETQ. CDR3 in amino acids: CASSPRDPQTDTQYF. The CDR3, as DNA: TGCGCCAGCAGCCCCAGGGACCCCCAAACAGATACGCAGTATTTT. Combining the CDR3 with reference TRBV5-1 and TRBJ2-3 gives the whole variable domain KAGVTQTPRYLIKTRGQQVTLSCSPISGHRSVSWYQQTPGQGLQFLFEYFSETQRNKGNFPGRFSGRQFSNSRSEMNVSTLELGDSALYLCASSPRDPQTDTQYFGPGTRLTVL.

V and J are TRBV10-3 and TRBJ1-2, with 7 nucleotides matching TRBD1. The CDR3 length is 14 residues. In germline, CDR1 is ENHRY, CDR2 SYGVKD. With 4 bases clipped from V and 3 bases from J, the junction kept 5 bases outside the gene matches. Here the CDR3 reads CAISVTGQDYGYTF. The CDR3 DNA reads TGTGCCATCAGTGTGACAGGGCAGGACTATGGCTACACCTTC.

This clonotype was detected a few times. The CDR3 protein is CATSYRTEKLFF. The DNA for the CDR3 is TGTGCCACCAGCTACAGGACCGAAAAACTGTTTTTT. The J gene is TRBJ1-4, the V gene TRBV15; TRBD1 might be the D (5 bases). The germline CDR1 and CDR2 sequences are LNHNV and YYDKDF (reference sequence). The CDR3 is made up of 12 amino acids. V gave up 5 bases and J gave up 8 bases, with 9 bases separating them.